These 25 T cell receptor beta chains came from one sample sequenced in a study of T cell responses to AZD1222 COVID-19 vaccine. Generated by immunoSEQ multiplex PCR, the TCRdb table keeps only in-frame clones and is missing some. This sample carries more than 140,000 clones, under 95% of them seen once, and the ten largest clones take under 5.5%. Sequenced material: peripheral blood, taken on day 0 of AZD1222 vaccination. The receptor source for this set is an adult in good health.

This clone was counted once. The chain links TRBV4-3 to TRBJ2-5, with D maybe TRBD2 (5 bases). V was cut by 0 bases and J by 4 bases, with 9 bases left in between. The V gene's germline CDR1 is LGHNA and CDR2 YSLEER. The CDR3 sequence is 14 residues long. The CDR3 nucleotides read TGCGCCAGCAGCCAAGACCGGGGTAGAGAGACCCAGTACTTC. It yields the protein CASSQDRGRETQYF.

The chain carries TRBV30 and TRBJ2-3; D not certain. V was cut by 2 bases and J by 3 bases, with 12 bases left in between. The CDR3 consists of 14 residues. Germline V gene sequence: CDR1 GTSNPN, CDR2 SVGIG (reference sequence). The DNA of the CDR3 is TGTGCCTGGAGTAGAAAGGGAAGAACAGATACGCAGTATTTT. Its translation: CAWSRKGRTDTQYF.

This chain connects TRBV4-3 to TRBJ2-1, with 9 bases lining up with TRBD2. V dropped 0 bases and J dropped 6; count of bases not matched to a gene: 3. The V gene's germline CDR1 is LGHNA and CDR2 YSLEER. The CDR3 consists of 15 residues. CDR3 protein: CASSQDLAGSNEQFF. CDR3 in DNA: TGCGCCAGCAGCCAAGATCTAGCGGGAAGCAATGAGCAGTTCTTC.

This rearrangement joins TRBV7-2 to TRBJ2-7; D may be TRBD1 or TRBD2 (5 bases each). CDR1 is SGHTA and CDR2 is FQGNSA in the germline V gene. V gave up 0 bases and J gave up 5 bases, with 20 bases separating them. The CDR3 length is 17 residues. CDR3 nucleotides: TGTGCCAGCAGCTTAGCGAGAACCGGGACCCCAACGCACGAGCAGTACTTC. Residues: CASSLARTGTPTHEQYF.

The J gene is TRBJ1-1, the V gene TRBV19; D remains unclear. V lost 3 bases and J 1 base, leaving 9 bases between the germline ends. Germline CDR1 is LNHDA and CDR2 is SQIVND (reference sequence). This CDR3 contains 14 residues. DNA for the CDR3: TGTGCCAGTAGTATGTGGGGATGGAACACTGAAGCTTTCTTT. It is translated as CASSMWGWNTEAFF.

Here the CDR3 DNA reads TGTGCCAGTAGTATCAAGGGATCTAGGATTCAGCCCCAGCATTTT. Its translation: CASSIKGSRIQPQHF. This chain uses TRBV19 with TRBJ1-5, with D unclear. The CDR3 is 15 amino acids. V was clipped by 3 bases and J by 6 bases, with 15 bases between them. CDR1 LNHDA and CDR2 SQIVND come from the germline V gene (reference sequence).

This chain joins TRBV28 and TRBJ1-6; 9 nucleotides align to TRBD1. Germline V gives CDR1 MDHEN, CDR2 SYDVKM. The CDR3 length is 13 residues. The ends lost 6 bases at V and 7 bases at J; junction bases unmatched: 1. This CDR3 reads CASRGQGNSPLHF. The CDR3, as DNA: TGTGCCAGCAGGGGACAGGGAAATTCACCCCTCCACTTT. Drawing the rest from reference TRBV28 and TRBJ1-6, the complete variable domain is DVKVTQSSRYLVKRTGEKVFLECVQDMDHENMFWYRQDPGLGLRLIYFSYDVKMKEKGDIPEGYSVSREKKERFSLILESASTNQTSMYLCASRGQGNSPLHFGNGTRLTVT.

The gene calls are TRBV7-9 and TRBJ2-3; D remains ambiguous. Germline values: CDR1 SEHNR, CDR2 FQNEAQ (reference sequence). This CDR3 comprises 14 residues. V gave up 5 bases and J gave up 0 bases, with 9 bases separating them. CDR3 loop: CASSPLSSTDTQYF. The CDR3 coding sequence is TGTGCCAGCAGCCCTCTATCTAGCACAGATACGCAGTATTTT.

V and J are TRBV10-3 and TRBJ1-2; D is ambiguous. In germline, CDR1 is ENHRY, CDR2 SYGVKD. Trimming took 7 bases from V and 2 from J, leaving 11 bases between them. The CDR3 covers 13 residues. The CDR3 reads CAITQDTNYGYTF. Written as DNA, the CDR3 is TGTGCCATCACCCAAGACACGAACTATGGCTACACCTTC.

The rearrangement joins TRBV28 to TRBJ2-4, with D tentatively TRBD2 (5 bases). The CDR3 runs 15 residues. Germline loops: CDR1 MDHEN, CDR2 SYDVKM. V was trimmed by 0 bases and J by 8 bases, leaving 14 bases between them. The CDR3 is CASSLWGFPGDIQYF. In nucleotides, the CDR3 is TGTGCCAGCAGTTTATGGGGCTTCCCCGGGGACATTCAGTACTTC.

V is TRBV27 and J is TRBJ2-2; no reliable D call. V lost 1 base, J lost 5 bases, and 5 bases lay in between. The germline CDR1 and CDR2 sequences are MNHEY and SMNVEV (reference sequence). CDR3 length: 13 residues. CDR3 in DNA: TGTGCCAGCAGTTTATGGGTAACCGGGGAGCTGTTTTTT. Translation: CASSLWVTGELFF.

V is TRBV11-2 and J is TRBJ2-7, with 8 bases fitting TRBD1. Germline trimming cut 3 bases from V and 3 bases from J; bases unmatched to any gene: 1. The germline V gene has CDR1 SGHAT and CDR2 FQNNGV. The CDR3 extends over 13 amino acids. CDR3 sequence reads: CASSLDRVYEQYF. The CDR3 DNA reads TGTGCCAGCAGCTTGGACAGGGTCTACGAGCAGTACTTC.

CDR3 in DNA: TGTGCCAGCAGTTCTAGCGGGAGGCAATACGAGCAGTACTTC. Residues: CASSSSGRQYEQYF. The rearrangement joins TRBV7-9 to TRBJ2-7; 11 nucleotides match TRBD2. With V trimmed by 6 bases and J by 4 bases, 5 bases remained unmatched. Germline-derived CDR1 and CDR2 are SEHNR and FQNEAQ (reference sequence). The CDR3 extends over 14 amino acids. The full variable domain, with the rest looked up from reference TRBV7-9 and TRBJ2-7, is DTGVSQNPRHKITKRGQNVTFRCDPISEHNRLYWYRQTLGQGPEFLTYFQNEAQLEKSRLLSDRFSAERPKGSFSTLEIQRTEQGDSAMYLCASSSSGRQYEQYFGPGTRLTVT.

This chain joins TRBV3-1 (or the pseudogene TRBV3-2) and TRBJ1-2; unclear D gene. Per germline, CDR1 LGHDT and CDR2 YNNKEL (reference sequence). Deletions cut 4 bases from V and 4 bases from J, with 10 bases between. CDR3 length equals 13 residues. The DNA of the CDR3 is TGTGCCAGCAGCCCTTCTGGCAGCTATGGCTACACCTTC. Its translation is CASSPSGSYGYTF.

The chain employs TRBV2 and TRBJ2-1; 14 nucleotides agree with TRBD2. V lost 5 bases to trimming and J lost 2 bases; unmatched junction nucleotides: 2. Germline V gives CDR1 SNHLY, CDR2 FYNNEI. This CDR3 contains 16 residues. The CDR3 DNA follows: TGTGCCAGCAGTCGACTAGCGGGAGGGACCTACAATGAGCAGTTCTTC. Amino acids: CASSRLAGGTYNEQFF.

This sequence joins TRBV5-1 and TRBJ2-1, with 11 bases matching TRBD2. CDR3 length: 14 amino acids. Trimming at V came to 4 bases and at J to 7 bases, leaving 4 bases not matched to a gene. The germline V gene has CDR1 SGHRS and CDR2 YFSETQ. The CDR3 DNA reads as TGCGCCAGCAGCGGGACTAGCGGTGCGAATGAGCAGTTCTTC. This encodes CASSGTSGANEQFF.

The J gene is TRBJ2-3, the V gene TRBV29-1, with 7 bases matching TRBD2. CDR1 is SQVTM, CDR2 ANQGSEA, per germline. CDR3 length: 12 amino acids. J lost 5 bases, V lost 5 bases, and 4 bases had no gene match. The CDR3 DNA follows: TGCAGCGTTCGACTAGCAAGAGATACGCAGTATTTT. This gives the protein CSVRLARDTQYF.

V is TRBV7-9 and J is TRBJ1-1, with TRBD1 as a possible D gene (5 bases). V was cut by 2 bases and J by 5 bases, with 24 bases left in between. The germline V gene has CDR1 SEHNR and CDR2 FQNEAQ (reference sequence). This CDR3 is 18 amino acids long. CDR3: CASSLPRGGNPGGTEAFF. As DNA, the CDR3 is TGTGCCAGCAGCTTACCCCGCGGGGGGAACCCCGGCGGGACTGAAGCTTTCTTT. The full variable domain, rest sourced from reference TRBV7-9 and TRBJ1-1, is DTGVSQNPRHKITKRGQNVTFRCDPISEHNRLYWYRQTLGQGPEFLTYFQNEAQLEKSRLLSDRFSAERPKGSFSTLEIQRTEQGDSAMYLCASSLPRGGNPGGTEAFFGQGTRLTVV.

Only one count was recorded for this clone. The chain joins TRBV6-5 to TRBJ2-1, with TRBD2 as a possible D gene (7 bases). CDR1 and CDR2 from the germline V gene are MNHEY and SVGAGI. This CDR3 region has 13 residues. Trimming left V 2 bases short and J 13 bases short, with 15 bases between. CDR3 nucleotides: TGTGCCAGCAGTTACGGGGGGCCGGGAGGCCAGTTCTTC. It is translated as CASSYGGPGGQFF.

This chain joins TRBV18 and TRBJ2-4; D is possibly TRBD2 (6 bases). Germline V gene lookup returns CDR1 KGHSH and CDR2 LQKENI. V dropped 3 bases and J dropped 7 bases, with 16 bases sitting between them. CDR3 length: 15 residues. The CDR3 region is CASSPGNLEGNIQYF. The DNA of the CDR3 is TGTGCCAGCTCACCGGGTAATTTGGAGGGGAACATTCAGTACTTC.

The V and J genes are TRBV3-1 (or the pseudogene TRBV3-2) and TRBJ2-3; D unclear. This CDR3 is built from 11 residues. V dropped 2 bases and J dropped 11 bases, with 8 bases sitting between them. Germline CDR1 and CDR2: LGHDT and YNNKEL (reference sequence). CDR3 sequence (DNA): TGTGCCAGCAGCCAATTGTTCCTGCAGTATTTT. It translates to CASSQLFLQYF.

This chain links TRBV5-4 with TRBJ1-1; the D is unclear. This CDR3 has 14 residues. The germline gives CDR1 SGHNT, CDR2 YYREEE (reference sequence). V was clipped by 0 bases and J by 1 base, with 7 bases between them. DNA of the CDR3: TGTGCCAGCAGCTTGGGGCAGCAGAACACTGAAGCTTTCTTT. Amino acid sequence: CASSLGQQNTEAFF.

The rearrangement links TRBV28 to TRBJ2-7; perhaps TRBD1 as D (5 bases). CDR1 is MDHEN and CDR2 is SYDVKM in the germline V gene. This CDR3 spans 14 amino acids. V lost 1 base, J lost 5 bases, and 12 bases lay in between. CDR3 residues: CASSLLQETDEQYF. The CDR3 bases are TGTGCCAGCAGTTTATTACAGGAGACCGACGAGCAGTACTTC.

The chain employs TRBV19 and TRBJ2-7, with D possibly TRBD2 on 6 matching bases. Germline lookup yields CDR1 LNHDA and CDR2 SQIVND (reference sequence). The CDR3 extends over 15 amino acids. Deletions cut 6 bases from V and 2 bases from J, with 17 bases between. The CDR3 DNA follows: TGTGCCAGTAGCCCCATGGGCGCGGGACCCTACGAGCAGTACTTC. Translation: CASSPMGAGPYEQYF.

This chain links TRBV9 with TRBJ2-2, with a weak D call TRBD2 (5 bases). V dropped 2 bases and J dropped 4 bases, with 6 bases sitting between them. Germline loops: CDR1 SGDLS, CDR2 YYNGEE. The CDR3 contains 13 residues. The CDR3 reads CASSVGSTGELFF. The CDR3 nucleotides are TGTGCCAGCAGCGTGGGGAGCACCGGGGAGCTGTTTTTT.